This T cell receptor (beta chain) appears in the sequencing data of a study of beta chain features in type 1 diabetes. Turning to the study itself: In all, some 100,000,000 sorted cells from all samples were analyzed. General study results and limits: PCR might favor shorter templates, equally in patients and controls.

Investigators reverse transcribed all isolated RNA, so they sequenced expressed TCRB transcripts. The protocol was immunoSEQ multiplex PCR, while the TCRdb copy is restricted to in-frame clones and leaves out a portion. Of fewer than 650,000 clones listed, less than 20% are singletons. A remark on this clone: Antigen unknown.

This receptor was identified in a young man in good health. The sample was naive CD4+ T cells from blood.

The CDR3 sequence is CASRGAGTQETQYF. In DNA form, the CDR3 reads TGTGCCAGCAGGGGTGCCGGGACTCAAGAGACCCAGTACTTC. This sequence joins TRBV5-4 and TRBJ2-5; perhaps TRBD2 as D (6 bases). The germline V gene encodes CDR1 SGHNT and CDR2 YYREEE (reference sequence). This CDR3 has 14 amino acids. Trimming cost V 5 bases and J 2 bases, with 13 bases left between them. Filled out from reference TRBV5-4 and TRBJ2-5, the complete variable domain reads ETGVTQSPTHLIKTRGQQVTLRCSSQSGHNTVSWYQQALGQGPQFIFQYYREEENGRGNFPPRFSGLQFPNYSSELNVNALELDDSALYLCASRGAGTQETQYFGPGTRLLVL.